These 19 T cell receptor beta chains came from one sample sequenced in a study of long-term antiretroviral therapy in people with HIV. The libraries were made with immunoSEQ v3.0 at survey level. Sequenced by immunoSEQ multiplex PCR; TCRdb stores in-frame clones only, minus some. The table lists 30,000 or so clones, about 70% of them singletons. The specimen was unsorted PBMCs, collected 3 years after starting antiretroviral therapy. These receptors all stem from a man aged 50 to 59 with HIV.

This clone was observed a handful of times. This chain uses TRBV15 with TRBJ2-7; 8 positions match TRBD1. In germline, CDR1 is LNHNV, CDR2 YYDKDF (reference sequence). This CDR3 is 16 amino acids long. Trimming cost V 1 base and J 1 base; bases outside gene matches: 6. CDR3 in DNA: TGTGCCACCAGCAGAGGGGGGACAGGTGGTTCCTACGAGCAGTACTTC. It is translated as CATSRGGTGGSYEQYF.

V and J are TRBV6-6 and TRBJ1-1, with D maybe TRBD1 (5 bases). The CDR3 spans 12 residues. Between the trimmed V and J ends, which lost 6 bases and 7 bases, there was a span of 12 bases. Germline V lookup: CDR1 MNHNY, CDR2 SVGAGI (reference sequence). CDR3 in amino acids: CASRPAGLEAFF. CDR3 nucleotide sequence: TGTGCCAGCAGACCGGCGGGGCTTGAAGCTTTCTTT.

The chain employs TRBV25-1 and TRBJ2-5, with TRBD1 matching 7 bases. V shed 3 bases, J shed 5 bases, and the junction held 9 bases outside the gene matches. The CDR3 extends over 15 amino acids. CDR1 and CDR2 from the germline V gene are MGHDK and SYGVNS. CDR3 sequence reads: CASSDFKGAGETQYF. CDR3 DNA: TGTGCCAGCAGTGATTTTAAGGGGGCTGGGGAGACCCAGTACTTC.

CDR3 loop: CASSPAQGHYNEQFF. The CDR3 DNA reads as TGTGCCAGCAGCCCGGCACAGGGGCACTACAATGAGCAGTTCTTC. The chain joins TRBV7-9 to TRBJ2-1; TRBD1 matches 7 bases. This CDR3 has 15 amino acids. From germline, CDR1 is SEHNR and CDR2 FQNEAQ (reference sequence). After removal of 5 bases from V and 3 bases from J, the junction contained 7 bases not matched to a gene.

This rearrangement joins TRBV2 to TRBJ1-2; D perhaps matches TRBD1 (5 bases). Trimming left V 7 bases short and J 0 bases short, with 12 bases between. Germline lookup yields CDR1 SNHLY and CDR2 FYNNEI. This CDR3 has 14 residues. The CDR3 here is CASKETEANYGYTF. The CDR3 DNA reads TGTGCCAGCAAGGAGACAGAAGCTAACTATGGCTACACCTTC.

This chain uses TRBV13 with TRBJ1-2, with no clear D. The CDR3 spans 13 residues. The V gene's germline CDR1 is PRHDT and CDR2 FYEKMQ (reference sequence). The V and J ends lost 3 bases and 5 bases respectively, with 10 bases between them. The CDR3 nucleotides read TGTGCCAGCAGCTTCGACATCCCGTATGGCTACACCTTC. Translating gives CASSFDIPYGYTF.

The chain uses TRBV28 and TRBJ2-7; 9 nucleotides match TRBD2. V shed 4 bases and J 7 bases; nucleotides not matched to a gene: 14. CDR1 is MDHEN and CDR2 is SYDVKM in the germline V gene. The CDR3 totals 16 residues. The CDR3 loop is CASSSPPTSGPGEQYF. The CDR3 DNA reads TGTGCCAGCAGTTCACCCCCGACTAGCGGTCCGGGAGAGCAGTACTTC.

On this clone itself: At the DNA level, this CDR3 is encoded by other sequences in the same sample as well. J is TRBJ2-3 and V is TRBV29-1; D gene unclear. The V gene's germline CDR1 is SQVTM and CDR2 ANQGSEA. The ends were cut back, 6 bases at V and 2 bases at J, with 3 bases in the middle. This CDR3 is 10 amino acids long. The CDR3 sequence: CSVDTDTQYF. Written as DNA, the CDR3 is TGCAGCGTGGACACAGATACGCAGTATTTT.

This clone was recorded a few times. The chain combines TRBV5-6 with TRBJ2-7; 9 nucleotides align to TRBD1. Trimming cost V 3 bases and J 3 bases; bases outside gene matches: 7. Germline V gives CDR1 SGHDT, CDR2 YYEEEE. This CDR3 has 15 amino acids. The CDR3, as DNA: TGTGCCAGCAGCTCGTGGACAGGGGTTAGCTACGAGCAGTACTTC. Its translation is CASSSWTGVSYEQYF.

This chain uses TRBV11-2 with TRBJ2-7; 12 bases agree with TRBD2. CDR3 length equals 17 residues. Trimming removed 1 base from V and 5 bases from J; junction bases left unmatched: 9. Germline V gene sequence: CDR1 SGHAT, CDR2 FQNNGV. As DNA, the CDR3 is TGTGCCAGCAGCTTAGTCCTGACTAGCGGGAGAAATCACGAGCAGTACTTC. Translating it yields CASSLVLTSGRNHEQYF.

The chain joins TRBV25-1 to TRBJ1-1; no definite D call. The germline V gene has CDR1 MGHDK and CDR2 SYGVNS. This CDR3 spans 12 amino acids. Deletions cut 5 bases from V and 2 bases from J, with 6 bases between. The CDR3 here is CASSHRNTEAFF. The CDR3 nucleotides read TGTGCCAGCAGTCACCGTAACACTGAAGCTTTCTTT.

V is TRBV11-3 and J is TRBJ2-3, with 9 positions matching TRBD1. Trimming at V came to 5 bases and at J to 3 bases, leaving 12 bases not matched to a gene. The CDR3 spans 17 residues. Looked up from germline, CDR1 is SGHNT and CDR2 is YENEEA. The CDR3 region has the DNA TGTGCCAGCAGCCCAGGACAGGGGAGACGGAGAACAGATACGCAGTATTTT. It encodes CASSPGQGRRRTDTQYF.

This clone has just a few counts. This chain uses TRBV19 with TRBJ1-2; D uncertain. The CDR3 is made up of 15 amino acids. Germline values: CDR1 LNHDA, CDR2 SQIVND (reference sequence). V was pared by 0 bases and J by 4 bases, with 12 bases between. The CDR3 spells CASSIDHRESYGYTF. The DNA for the CDR3 is TGTGCCAGTAGTATAGACCACCGGGAGAGCTATGGCTACACCTTC.

The V call is TRBV4-3, the J call TRBJ1-1; TRBD1 might be the D (5 bases). Per the germline V gene, CDR1 is LGHNA and CDR2 is YSLEER. Trimming pared 3 bases from V and 1 base from J, leaving 9 bases between. CDR3 size: 14 residues. Here the CDR3 DNA reads TGCGCCAGCAGCCACCTCGACAGGAACACTGAAGCTTTCTTT. This codes for CASSHLDRNTEAFF.

The V gene is TRBV6-5, the J gene TRBJ2-1; D is ambiguous. CDR1 and CDR2 from the germline V gene are MNHEY and SVGAGI. The CDR3 covers 11 residues. V lost 6 bases and J lost 3, with 3 bases in between. CDR3 sequence (DNA): TGTGCCAGCAGACTCTACAATGAGCAGTTCTTC. It specifies CASRLYNEQFF.

This clone was picked up a small number of times. This rearrangement joins TRBV7-8 to TRBJ1-6; D is unresolved. Trimming took 2 bases from V and 0 from J, leaving 8 bases between them. Germline CDR1 SGHVS, CDR2 FQNEAQ. This CDR3 is 16 amino acids long. CDR3 in amino acids: CASSLTSSSYNSPLHF. CDR3 DNA: TGTGCCAGCAGCTTAACGAGTAGCTCCTATAATTCACCCCTCCACTTT. The entire variable domain, with the rest obtained from reference TRBV7-8 and TRBJ1-6, is as follows: GAGVSQSPRYKVAKRGQDVALRCDPISGHVSLFWYQQALGQGPEFLTYFQNEAQLDKSGLPSDRFFAERPEGSVSTLKIQRTQQEDSAVYLCASSLTSSSYNSPLHFGNGTRLTVT.

The chain uses TRBV2 and TRBJ1-3; a weak D match, TRBD1 (5 bases). Trimming took off 3 bases at V and 0 bases at J, with 12 bases between the two ends. Germline V gene lookup returns CDR1 SNHLY and CDR2 FYNNEI. The CDR3 consists of 16 residues. The CDR3 here is CASSDSPQGSGNTIYF. The CDR3 DNA follows: TGTGCCAGCAGTGACTCCCCCCAGGGCTCTGGAAACACCATATATTTT. The full variable domain, with the rest looked up from reference TRBV2 and TRBJ1-3, is EPEVTQTPSHQVTQMGQEVILRCVPISNHLYFYWYRQILGQKVEFLVSFYNNEISEKSEIFDDQFSVERPDGSNFTLKIRSTKLEDSAMYFCASSDSPQGSGNTIYFGEGSWLTVV.

This rearrangement joins TRBV5-1 to TRBJ1-1; no clear D gene. V was shortened by 0 bases and J by 5 bases, with 5 bases between the two germline ends. CDR1 is SGHRS and CDR2 is YFSETQ in the germline V gene. The CDR3 runs to 12 residues. Written as DNA, the CDR3 is TGCGCCAGCAGCTTGGAAGGGACTGAAGCTTTCTTT. As protein: CASSLEGTEAFF.

Only one count was recorded for this clone. The chain is built from TRBV5-5 and TRBJ2-1; perhaps TRBD1 as D (6 bases). This CDR3 spans 16 amino acids. Germline V gives CDR1 SGHKS, CDR2 YYEKEE (reference sequence). V lost 3 bases to trimming and J lost 9 bases, with 22 bases between them. The DNA of the CDR3 is TGTGCCAGCAGCTACGGGGACATCTCCGTTTACGGTGAGCAGTTCTTC. Protein product: CASSYGDISVYGEQFF.